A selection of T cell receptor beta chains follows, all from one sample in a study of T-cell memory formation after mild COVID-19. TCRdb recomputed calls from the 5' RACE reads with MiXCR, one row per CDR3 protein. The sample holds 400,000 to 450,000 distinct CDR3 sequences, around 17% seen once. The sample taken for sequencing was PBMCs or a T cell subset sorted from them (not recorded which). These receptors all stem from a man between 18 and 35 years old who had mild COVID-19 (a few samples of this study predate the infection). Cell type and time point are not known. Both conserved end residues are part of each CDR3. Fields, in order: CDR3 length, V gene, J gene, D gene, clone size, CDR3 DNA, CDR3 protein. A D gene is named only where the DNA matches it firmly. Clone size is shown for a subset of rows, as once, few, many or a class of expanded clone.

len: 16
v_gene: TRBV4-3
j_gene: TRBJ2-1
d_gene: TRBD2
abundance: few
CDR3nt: TGCGCCAGCAGCCAAGATAACCTAGCGGGGGGAGGTGAGCAGTTCTTC
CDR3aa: CASSQDNLAGGGEQFF

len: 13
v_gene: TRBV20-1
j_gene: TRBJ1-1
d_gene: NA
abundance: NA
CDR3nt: TGCAGTGCTAGAAGTTTACAGAACACTGAAGCTTTCTTT
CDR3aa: CSARSLQNTEAFF

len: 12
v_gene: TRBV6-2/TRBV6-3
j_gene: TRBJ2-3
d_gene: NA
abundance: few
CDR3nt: TGTGCCAGCAGTTACCAGTGGGATACGCAGTATTTT
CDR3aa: CASSYQWDTQYF

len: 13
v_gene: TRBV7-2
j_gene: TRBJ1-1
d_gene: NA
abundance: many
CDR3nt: TGTGCCAGCAGCTGGGGGCAGAACACTGAAGCTTTCTTT
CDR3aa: CASSWGQNTEAFF

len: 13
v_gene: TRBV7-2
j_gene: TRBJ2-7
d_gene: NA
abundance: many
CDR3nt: TGTGCCAGCAGCTCGGGACGGGGGTACGAGCAGTACTTC
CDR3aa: CASSSGRGYEQYF

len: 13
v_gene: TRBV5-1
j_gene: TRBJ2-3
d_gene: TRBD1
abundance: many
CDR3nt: TGCGCCAGCAGCTGGACAGGGACAGATACGCAGTATTTT
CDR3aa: CASSWTGTDTQYF

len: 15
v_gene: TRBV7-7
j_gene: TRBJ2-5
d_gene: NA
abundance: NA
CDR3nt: TGTGCCAGCAGCTTAGATGTCTCACCGCAAGAGACCCAGTACTTC
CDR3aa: CASSLDVSPQETQYF

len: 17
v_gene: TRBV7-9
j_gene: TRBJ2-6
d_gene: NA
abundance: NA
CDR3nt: TGTGCCAGCAGCTTAGAGGGCCAGCGTACTGGGGCCAACGTCCTGACTTTC
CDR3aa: CASSLEGQRTGANVLTF

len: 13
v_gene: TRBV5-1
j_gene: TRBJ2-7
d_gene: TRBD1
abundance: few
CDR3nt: TGCGCCAGCAGCCCGACAGGGGACGGTGAGCAGTACTTC
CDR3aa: CASSPTGDGEQYF

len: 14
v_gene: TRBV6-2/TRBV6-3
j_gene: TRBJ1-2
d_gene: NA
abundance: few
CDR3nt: TGTGCCAGCAGTTACTTTGCGGCTTTCTATGGCTACACCTTC
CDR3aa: CASSYFAAFYGYTF

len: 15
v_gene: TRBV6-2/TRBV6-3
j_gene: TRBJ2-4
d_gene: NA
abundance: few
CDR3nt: TGTGCCAGCAGTTACCGACAACTAGCCAAAAACATTCAGTACTTC
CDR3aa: CASSYRQLAKNIQYF

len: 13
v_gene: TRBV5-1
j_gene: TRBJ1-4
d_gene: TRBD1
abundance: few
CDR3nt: TGCGCCAGCAGCTGGGACAGGGAGGAAAAACTGTTTTTT
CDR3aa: CASSWDREEKLFF

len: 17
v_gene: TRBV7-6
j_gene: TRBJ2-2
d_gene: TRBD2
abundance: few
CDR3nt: TGTGCCAGCAGCTTAGCGGCGGGGGGTCGGAATACCGGGGAGCTGTTTTTT
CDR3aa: CASSLAAGGRNTGELFF

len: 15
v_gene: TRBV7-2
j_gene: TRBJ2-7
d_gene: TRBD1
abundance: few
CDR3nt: TGTGCCAGCAGCCCCGACGACAGGGCCGGCTACGAGCAGTACTTC
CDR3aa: CASSPDDRAGYEQYF

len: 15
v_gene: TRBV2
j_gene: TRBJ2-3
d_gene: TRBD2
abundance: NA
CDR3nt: TGTGCCAGCAGTCCGCCCGGCGGGGGGGCCGATACGCAGTATTTT
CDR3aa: CASSPPGGGADTQYF

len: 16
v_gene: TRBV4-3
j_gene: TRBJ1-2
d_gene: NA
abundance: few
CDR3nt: TGCGCCAGCAGCCAAGATATCACCCCCGCTAACTATGGCTACACCTTC
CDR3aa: CASSQDITPANYGYTF

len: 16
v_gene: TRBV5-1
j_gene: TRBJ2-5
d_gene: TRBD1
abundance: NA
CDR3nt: TGCGCCAGCAGCATCCGGACAGGGAGCTTTCAAGAGACCCAGTACTTC
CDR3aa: CASSIRTGSFQETQYF

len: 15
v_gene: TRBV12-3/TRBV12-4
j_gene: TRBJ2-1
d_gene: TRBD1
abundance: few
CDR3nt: TGTGCCAGCACCCCCGGTGCAGGGGGCTTATATGAGCAGTTCTTC
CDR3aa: CASTPGAGGLYEQFF

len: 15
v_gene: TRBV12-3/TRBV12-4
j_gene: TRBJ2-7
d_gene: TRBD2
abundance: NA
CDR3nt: TGTGCCAGCAGTCCGGGAGGGGGTAAACAGAACGAGCAGTACTTC
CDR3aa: CASSPGGGKQNEQYF

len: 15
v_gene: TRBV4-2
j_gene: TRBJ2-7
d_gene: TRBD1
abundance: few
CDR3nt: TGTGCCAGCAGCCAAGATCCGACAGGGTCCTACGAGCAGTACTTC
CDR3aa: CASSQDPTGSYEQYF

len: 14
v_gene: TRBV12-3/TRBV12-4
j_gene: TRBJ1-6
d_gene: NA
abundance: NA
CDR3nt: TGTGCCAGCAGTCCAGGGGCTAATAATTCACCCCTCCACTTT
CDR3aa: CASSPGANNSPLHF

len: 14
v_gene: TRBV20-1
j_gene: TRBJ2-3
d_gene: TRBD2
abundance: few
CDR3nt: TGCAGTGCAATAGCGGGGGGGCCGACAGATACGCAGTATTTT
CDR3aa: CSAIAGGPTDTQYF

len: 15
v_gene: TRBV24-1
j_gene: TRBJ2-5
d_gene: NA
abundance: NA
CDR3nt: TGTGCCACCAGTGACCCCACGGGGGCGGGTGAGACCCAGTACTTC
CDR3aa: CATSDPTGAGETQYF

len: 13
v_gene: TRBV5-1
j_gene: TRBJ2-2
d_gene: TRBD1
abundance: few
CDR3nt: TGCGCCAGCAGCGAGACAGGGGCCGGGGAGCTGTTTTTT
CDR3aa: CASSETGAGELFF

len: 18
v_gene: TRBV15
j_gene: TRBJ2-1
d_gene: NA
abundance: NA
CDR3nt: TGTGCCACCAGCAGACGTACCGACAGGCTCATTTTTTACAATGAGCAGTTCTTC
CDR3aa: CATSRRTDRLIFYNEQFF

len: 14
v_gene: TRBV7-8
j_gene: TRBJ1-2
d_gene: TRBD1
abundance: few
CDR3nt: TGTGCCAGCTACTCCCCACAACAGGGGTTAGGCTACACCTTC
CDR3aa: CASYSPQQGLGYTF

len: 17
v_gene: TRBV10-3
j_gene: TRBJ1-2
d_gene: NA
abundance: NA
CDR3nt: TGTGCCATCAGTGAGCAAGGACAGTGGGCTCCTAACTATGGCTACACCTTC
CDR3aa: CAISEQGQWAPNYGYTF

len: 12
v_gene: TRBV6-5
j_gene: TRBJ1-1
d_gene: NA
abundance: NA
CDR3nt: TGTGCCAGCACCTCCGAAGGGACTGAAGCTTTCTTT
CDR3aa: CASTSEGTEAFF

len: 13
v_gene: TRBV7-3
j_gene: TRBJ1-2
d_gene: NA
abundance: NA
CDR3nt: TGTGCCAGCAGCTTTCTCGGGGGCTATGGCTACACCTTC
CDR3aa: CASSFLGGYGYTF

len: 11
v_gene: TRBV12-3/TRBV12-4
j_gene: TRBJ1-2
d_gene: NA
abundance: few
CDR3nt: TGTGCCAGCAGTCACAGGGATGGCTACACCTTC
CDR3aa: CASSHRDGYTF

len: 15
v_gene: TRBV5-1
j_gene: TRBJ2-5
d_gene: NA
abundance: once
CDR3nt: TGCGCCAGCAGCTTGGAATGGGGCGAACAAGAGACCCAGTACTTC
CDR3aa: CASSLEWGEQETQYF

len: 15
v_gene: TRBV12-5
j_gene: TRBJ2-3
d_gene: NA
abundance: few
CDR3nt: TGTGCTAGTGCCCATCCCGGACACCCGCAGGATACGCAGTATTTT
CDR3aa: CASAHPGHPQDTQYF

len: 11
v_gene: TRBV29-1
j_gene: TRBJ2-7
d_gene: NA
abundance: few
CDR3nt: TGCAGCGTCGGGGAAACCTACGAGCAGTACTTC
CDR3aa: CSVGETYEQYF

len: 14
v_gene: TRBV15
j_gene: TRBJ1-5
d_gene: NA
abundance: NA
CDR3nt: TGTGCCACCAGCAGAGAACCGACTGGTCGGCCCCAGCATTTT
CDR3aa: CATSREPTGRPQHF

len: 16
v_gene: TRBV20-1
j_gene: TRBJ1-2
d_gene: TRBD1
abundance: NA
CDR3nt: TGCAGTGCTAGGCCGGGACAGGGTCTTGATAACTATGGCTACACCTTC
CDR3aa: CSARPGQGLDNYGYTF

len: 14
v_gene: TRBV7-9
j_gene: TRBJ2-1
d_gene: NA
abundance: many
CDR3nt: TGTGCCAGCAGCAGTTACGCCGACACGACTGGTCAGTTCTTC
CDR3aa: CASSSYADTTGQFF

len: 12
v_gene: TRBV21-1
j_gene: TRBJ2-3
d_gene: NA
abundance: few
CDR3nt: TGTGCCAGCAGCAGGACTAGGCATACGCAGTATTTT
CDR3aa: CASSRTRHTQYF

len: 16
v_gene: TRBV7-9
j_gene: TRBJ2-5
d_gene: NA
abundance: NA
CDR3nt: TGTGCCAGCAGCTCCCAGAGGGACGCCCGCAAAGAGACCCAGTACTTC
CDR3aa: CASSSQRDARKETQYF

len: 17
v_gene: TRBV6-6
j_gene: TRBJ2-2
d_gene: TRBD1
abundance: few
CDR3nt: TGTGCCAGCAGTTACTCGAAAACAGGGGGGAAGGCCGGGGAGCTGTTTTTT
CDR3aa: CASSYSKTGGKAGELFF

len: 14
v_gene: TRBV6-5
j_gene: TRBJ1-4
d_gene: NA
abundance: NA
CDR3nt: TGTGCCAGCAGCCCCCGGACCTTTGCAGAAAAACTGTTTTTT
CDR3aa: CASSPRTFAEKLFF

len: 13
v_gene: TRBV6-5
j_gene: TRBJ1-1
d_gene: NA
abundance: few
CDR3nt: TGTGCCAGCAGTACCACCACCGGGTCCCAAGCTTTCTTT
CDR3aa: CASSTTTGSQAFF